This T cell receptor beta chain was sequenced during a study of OX40 agonist ivuxolimab in advanced cancers. Across the study: Dose-escalation patients suffered from hepatocellular carcinoma, melanoma, renal cell or head and neck cancer. From roughly 23 to 85 years was the age range, with a mean of about 54 years, and over 70% were male. Study findings and constraints: In general, CD8+ T cells held more expanded clones than CD4+ did, on average.

Germline lookup yields CDR1 MDHEN and CDR2 SYDVKM. Germline trimming cut 6 bases from V and 0 bases from J; bases unmatched to any gene: 8. This CDR3 is built from 16 residues. Profiling relied on immunoSEQ multiplex PCR, and the TCRdb table lists in-frame clones only, not all of them. The data show more than 50,000 clones, over 80% seen once. A word on this clone: Its antigen is not identified.

Patients were ineligible given autoimmune disease history or systemic immunosuppression. Sequenced material: CD4+ or CD8+ T cells sorted from blood, taken in a trial of the OX40 agonist ivuxolimab. This clonotype originated in an adult with an advanced solid tumor such as melanoma, head and neck, liver or kidney cancer. V usage is TRBV28 and J usage is TRBJ1-1, with 9 bases identical to TRBD1. The CDR3 region has the DNA TGTGCCAGCAGCTCTTACAGGGGGCGGATGAACACTGAAGCTTTCTTT. Translated: CASSSYRGRMNTEAFF.